This T cell receptor (beta chain) is drawn from a study of cytomegalovirus exposure and HLA in healthy donors. This CDR3 region has 12 residues. Trimming took off 6 bases at V and 4 bases at J, with 10 bases between the two ends. Per the germline V gene, CDR1 is SGHAT and CDR2 is FQNNGV. PCR was performed using 60 Vbeta and 13 Jbeta primers. TCRdb's table, derived via immunoSEQ multiplex PCR, lists solely in-frame clones and lacks some. The sample holds 200,000 to 250,000 clones, more than 75% seen once. The source material was PBMCs. The source of this sequence is a woman aged 40-49 years in good health and CMV-seropositive. This chain links TRBV11-2 with TRBJ2-7; TRBD1 is a possible D gene (5 bases). The CDR3 reads CASRSDRYEQYF. The CDR3 nucleotides read TGTGCCAGCAGATCCGACAGATACGAGCAGTACTTC. Full variable domain (missing parts from reference TRBV11-2 and TRBJ2-7): EAGVAQSPRYKIIEKRQSVAFWCNPISGHATLYWYQQILGQGPKLLIQFQNNGVVDDSQLPKDRFSAERLKGVDSTLKIQPAKLEDSAVYLCASRSDRYEQYFGPGTRLTVT.